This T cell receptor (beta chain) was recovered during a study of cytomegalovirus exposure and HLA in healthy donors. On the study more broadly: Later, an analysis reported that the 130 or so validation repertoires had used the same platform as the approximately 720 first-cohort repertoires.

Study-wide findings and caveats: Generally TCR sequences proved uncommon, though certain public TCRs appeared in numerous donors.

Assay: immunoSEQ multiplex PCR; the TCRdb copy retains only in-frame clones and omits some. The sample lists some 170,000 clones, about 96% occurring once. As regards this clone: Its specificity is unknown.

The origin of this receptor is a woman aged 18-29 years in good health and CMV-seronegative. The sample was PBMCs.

In nucleotides, the CDR3 is TGTGCCAGCAGGGGCTGGAGCAATCAGCCCCAGCATTTT. Translated, it gives CASRGWSNQPQHF. V usage is TRBV6-5 and J usage is TRBJ1-5, with no clear D. The length of the CDR3 is 13 residues. Deletions cut 6 bases from V and 1 base from J, with 7 bases between. Germline lookup yields CDR1 MNHEY and CDR2 SVGAGI.